In this sample, the clone carrying this TCR beta chain turned up a few times. Its target is not known. The use of genomic DNA as template underpinned the TCR beta VDJ and CDR3 profiling. TCRdb passed the reads through MiXCR, listing each CDR3 protein once. The data hold 98,000 or so distinct CDR3 sequences, with 40% to 65% observed a single time. This CDR3 has 16 amino acids. V lost 1 base to trimming and J lost 2 bases, with 12 bases between them. Germline V CDR1 and CDR2: MNHEY, SVGEGT. The sample comes from a study of CD8+CD57+ T cells in acquired aplastic anemia. About the research overall: The study obtained an average of about 3.2 ug of DNA from sorted CD4+ and CD8+ cells. Healthy donor sequencing depth: 10 million to 10.8 million CD4+, 11 million to 14 million CD8+ reads. General study points: Patients and controls turned out to have approximately 29 CD8+ CDR3 sequences in common.

This chain joins TRBV6-2 or TRBV6-3 and TRBJ2-4, with a tentative D call TRBD1 (6 bases). Material: sorted CD4+, CD8+, or CD8+CD57+ T cells (not recorded which) from PBMCs. The clonotype originates from a human donor in good health, serving as a control. The CDR3 region has the DNA TGTGCCAGCAGTTACTTACCCGGGACATCCAAAAACATTCAGTACTTC. As protein: CASSYLPGTSKNIQYF.